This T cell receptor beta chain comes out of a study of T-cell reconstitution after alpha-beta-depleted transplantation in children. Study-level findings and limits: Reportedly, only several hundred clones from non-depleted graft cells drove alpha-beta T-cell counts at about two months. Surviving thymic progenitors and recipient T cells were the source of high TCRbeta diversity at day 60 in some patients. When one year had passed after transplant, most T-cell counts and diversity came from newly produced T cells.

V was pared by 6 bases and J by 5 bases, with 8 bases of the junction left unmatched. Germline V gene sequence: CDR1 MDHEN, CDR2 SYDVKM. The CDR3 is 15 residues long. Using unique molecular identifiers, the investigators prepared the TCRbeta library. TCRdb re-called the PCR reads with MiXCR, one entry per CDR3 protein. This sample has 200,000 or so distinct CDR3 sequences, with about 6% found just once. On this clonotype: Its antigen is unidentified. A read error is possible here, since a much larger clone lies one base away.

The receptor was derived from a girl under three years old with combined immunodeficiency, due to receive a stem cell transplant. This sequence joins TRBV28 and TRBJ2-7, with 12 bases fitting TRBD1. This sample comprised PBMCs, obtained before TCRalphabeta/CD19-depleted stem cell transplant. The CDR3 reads CASSRSGTGGNEQYF. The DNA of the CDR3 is TGTGCCAGCAGCCGCAGCGGGACAGGGGGCAACGAGCAGTACTTC.